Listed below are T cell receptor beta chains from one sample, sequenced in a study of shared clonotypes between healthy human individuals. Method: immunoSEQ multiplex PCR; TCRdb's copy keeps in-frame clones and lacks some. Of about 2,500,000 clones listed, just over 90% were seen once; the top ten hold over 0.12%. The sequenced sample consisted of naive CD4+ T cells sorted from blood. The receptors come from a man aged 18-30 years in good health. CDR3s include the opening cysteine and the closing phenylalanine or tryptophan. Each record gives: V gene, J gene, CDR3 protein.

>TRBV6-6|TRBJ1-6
CASREGELDNSPLHF
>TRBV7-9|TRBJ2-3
CASRWTSVTDTQYF
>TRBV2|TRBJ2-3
CASTLRGLTDTQYF
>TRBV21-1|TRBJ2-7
CASSKGGQIKGLYEQYF
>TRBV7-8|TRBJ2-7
CASSLGRAGARSSYEQYF
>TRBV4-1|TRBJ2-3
CASSQASGAADTQYF
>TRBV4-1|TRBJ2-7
CASSHGQGAYEQYF
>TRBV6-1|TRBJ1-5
CASQGSREFLTQHF
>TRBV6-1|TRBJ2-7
CAPGTGSYEQYF
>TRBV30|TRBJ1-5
CAWSSGGQPQHF
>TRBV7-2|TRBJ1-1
CASSLGRAQGPTEAFF
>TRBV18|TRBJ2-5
CASSPLGGSGETQYF
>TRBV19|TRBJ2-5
CASSAPGLTKETQYF
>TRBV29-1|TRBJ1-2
CSVEPPGQVYYGYTF
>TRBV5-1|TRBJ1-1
CASSLVLREGRDTEAFF
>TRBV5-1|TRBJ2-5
CASSLTDGGWETQYF
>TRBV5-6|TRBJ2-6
CASRPGGQGGANVLTF
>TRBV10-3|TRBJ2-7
CAISAGIIAGNYEQYF
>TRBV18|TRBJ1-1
CASSPGQTSNTEAFF
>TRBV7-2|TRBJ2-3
CASSDRLSTDTQYF
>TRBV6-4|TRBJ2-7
CASSDSAGEQGVINEQYF
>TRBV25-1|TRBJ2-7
CASRTGTEHEQYF
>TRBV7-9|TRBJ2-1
CASSWELAGGYNEQFF
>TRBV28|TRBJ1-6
CASSSREVRSPLHF
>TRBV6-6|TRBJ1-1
CASSYLGQDNTEAFF
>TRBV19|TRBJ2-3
CASSFGSGFGDTQYF
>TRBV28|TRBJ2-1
CASRSGLVRNEQFF
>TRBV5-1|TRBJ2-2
CASSLGRDTGELFF
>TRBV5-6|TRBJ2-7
CASSLTSGASHEQYF
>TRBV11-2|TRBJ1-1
CASSLRSWTGNTEAFF
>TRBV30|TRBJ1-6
CASIPGTGLGPSSYNSPLHF
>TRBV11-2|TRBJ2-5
CASSLGQGQGSETQYF
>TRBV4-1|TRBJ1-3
CASSLTEIMSSGNTIYF
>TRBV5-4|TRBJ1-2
CASSQDRVYGYTF
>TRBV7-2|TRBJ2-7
CASSLEWTGSYEQYF
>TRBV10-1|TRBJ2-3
CASGTSTSTDTQYF
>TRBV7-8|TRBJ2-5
CASSSAGGTAQYF
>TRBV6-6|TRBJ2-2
CASREGLVYSGELFF
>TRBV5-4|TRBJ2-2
CASSLDRVDTGELFF
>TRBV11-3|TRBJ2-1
CASSLADPGDQFF
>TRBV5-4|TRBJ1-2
CASSLNGLGFSGYTF
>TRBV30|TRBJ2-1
CAWSFPSGQFF
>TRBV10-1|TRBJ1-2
CASSESGRDGYTF
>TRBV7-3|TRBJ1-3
CASSQTPSGNTIYF
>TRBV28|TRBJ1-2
CAIQGAPGGYTF
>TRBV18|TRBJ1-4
CASSKGATNEKLFF
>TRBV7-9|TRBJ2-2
CASSKLGRNTGELFF